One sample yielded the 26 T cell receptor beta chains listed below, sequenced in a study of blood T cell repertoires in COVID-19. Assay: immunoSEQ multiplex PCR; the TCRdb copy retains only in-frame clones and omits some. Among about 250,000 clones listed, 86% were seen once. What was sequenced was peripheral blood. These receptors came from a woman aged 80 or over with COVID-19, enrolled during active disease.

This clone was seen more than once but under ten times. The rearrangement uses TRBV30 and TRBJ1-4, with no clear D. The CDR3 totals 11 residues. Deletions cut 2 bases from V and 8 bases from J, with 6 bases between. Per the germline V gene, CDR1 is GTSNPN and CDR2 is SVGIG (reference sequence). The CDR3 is CAWSLREKLFF. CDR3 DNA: TGTGCCTGGAGTCTAAGAGAAAAACTGTTTTTT.

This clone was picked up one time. This CDR3 reads CATEDSGQAYNEQFF. CDR3 sequence (DNA): TGTGCCACCGAAGATTCGGGACAGGCCTACAATGAGCAGTTCTTC. V and J are TRBV24-1 and TRBJ2-1; TRBD1 matches at 8 bases. Unmatched junction bases numbered 8, after V lost 9 bases and J lost 2 bases. Germline V gene sequence: CDR1 KGHDR, CDR2 SFDVKD. The CDR3 spans 15 residues.

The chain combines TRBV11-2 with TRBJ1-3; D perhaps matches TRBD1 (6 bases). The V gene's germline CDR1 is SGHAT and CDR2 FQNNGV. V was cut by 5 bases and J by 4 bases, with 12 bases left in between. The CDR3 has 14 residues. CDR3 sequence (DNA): TGTGCCAGCAGCGCCGGACAGTACGGAAACACCATATATTTT. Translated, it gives CASSAGQYGNTIYF.

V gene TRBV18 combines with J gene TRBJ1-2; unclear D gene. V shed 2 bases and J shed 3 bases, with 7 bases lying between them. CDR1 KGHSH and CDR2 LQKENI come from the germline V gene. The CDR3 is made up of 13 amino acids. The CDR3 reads CASSPTVDYGYTF. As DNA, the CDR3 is TGTGCCAGCTCACCAACAGTGGACTATGGCTACACCTTC. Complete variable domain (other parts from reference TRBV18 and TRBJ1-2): NAGVMQNPRHLVRRRGQEARLRCSPMKGHSHVYWYRQLPEEGLKFMVYLQKENIIDESGMPKERFSAEFPKEGPSILRIQQVVRGDSAAYFCASSPTVDYGYTFGSGTRLTVV.

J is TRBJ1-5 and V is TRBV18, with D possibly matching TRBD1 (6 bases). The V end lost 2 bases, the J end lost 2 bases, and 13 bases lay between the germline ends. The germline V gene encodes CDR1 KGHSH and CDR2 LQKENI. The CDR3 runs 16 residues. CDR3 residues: CASSPIQGKGNQPQHF. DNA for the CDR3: TGTGCCAGCTCACCAATACAGGGAAAGGGCAATCAGCCCCAGCATTTT.

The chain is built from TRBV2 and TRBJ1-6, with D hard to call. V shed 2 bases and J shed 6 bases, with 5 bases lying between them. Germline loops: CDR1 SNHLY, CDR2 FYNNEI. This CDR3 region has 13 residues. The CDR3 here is CASSEFSNSPLHF. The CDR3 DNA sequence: TGTGCCAGCAGTGAATTCAGTAATTCACCCCTCCACTTT.

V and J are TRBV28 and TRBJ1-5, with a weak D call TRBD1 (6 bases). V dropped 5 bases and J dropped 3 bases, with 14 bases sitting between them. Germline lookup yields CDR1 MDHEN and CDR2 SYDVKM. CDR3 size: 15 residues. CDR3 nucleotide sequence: TGTGCCAGCAGTCGCAGGGGATCGAACAATCAGCCCCAGCATTTT. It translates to CASSRRGSNNQPQHF.

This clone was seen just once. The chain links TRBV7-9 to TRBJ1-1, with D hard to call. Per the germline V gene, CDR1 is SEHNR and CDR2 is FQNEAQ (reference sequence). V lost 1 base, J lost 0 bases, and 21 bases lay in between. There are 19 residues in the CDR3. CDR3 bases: TGTGCCAGCAGCTTAGGCACACAGCCCAGGTCCTTCATGAACACTGAAGCTTTCTTT. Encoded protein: CASSLGTQPRSFMNTEAFF. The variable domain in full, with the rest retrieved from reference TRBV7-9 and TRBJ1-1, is DTGVSQNPRHKITKRGQNVTFRCDPISEHNRLYWYRQTLGQGPEFLTYFQNEAQLEKSRLLSDRFSAERPKGSFSTLEIQRTEQGDSAMYLCASSLGTQPRSFMNTEAFFGQGTRLTVV.

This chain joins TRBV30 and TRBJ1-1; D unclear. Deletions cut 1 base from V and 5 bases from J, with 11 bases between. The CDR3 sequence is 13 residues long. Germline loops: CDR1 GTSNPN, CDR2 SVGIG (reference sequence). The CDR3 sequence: CAWSGQALTEAFF. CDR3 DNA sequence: TGTGCCTGGAGTGGGCAGGCGCTAACTGAAGCTTTCTTT. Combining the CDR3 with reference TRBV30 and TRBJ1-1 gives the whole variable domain SQTIHQWPATLVQPVGSPLSLECTVEGTSNPNLYWYRQAAGRGLQLLFYSVGIGQISSEVPQNLSASRPQDRQFILSSKKLLLSDSGFYLCAWSGQALTEAFFGQGTRLTVV.

The CDR3 region is CASSERQGQGYTF. As DNA, the CDR3 is TGCGCCAGCAGTGAAAGGCAGGGGCAAGGCTACACCTTC. The chain recombines TRBV10-2 with TRBJ1-2; perhaps TRBD1 as D (6 bases). The CDR3 spans 13 residues. Germline V gives CDR1 WSHSY, CDR2 SAAADI. The V end was cut by 3 bases, the J end by 8 bases, with 13 bases between.

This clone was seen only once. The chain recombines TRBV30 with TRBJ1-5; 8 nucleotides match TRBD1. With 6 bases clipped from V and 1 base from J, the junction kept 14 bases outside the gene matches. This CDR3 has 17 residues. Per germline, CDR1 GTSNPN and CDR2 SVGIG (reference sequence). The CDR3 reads CACSTGTGQGSNQPQHF. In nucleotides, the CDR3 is TGTGCCTGTAGTACCGGGACAGGACAAGGAAGCAATCAGCCCCAGCATTTT.

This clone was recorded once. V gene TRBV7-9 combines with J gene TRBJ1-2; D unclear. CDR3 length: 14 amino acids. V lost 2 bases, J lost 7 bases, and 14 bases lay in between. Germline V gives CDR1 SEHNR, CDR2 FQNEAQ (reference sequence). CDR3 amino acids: CASSLSTEGPGYTF. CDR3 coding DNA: TGTGCCAGCAGCTTATCTACAGAGGGCCCTGGCTACACCTTC. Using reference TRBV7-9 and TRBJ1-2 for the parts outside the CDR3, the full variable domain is DTGVSQNPRHKITKRGQNVTFRCDPISEHNRLYWYRQTLGQGPEFLTYFQNEAQLEKSRLLSDRFSAERPKGSFSTLEIQRTEQGDSAMYLCASSLSTEGPGYTFGSGTRLTVV.

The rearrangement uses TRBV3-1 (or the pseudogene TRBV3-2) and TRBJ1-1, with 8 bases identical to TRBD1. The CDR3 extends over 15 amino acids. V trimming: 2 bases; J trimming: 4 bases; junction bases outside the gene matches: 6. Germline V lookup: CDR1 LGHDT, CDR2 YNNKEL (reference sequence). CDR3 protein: CASSQRQGSGTEAFF. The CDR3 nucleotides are TGTGCCAGCAGCCAACGACAGGGGAGTGGCACTGAAGCTTTCTTT.

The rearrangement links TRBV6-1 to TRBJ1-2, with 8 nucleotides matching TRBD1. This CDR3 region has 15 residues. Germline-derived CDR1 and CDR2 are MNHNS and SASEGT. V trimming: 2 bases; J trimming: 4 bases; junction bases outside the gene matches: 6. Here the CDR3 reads CASSETAGGAYGYTF. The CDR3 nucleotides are TGTGCCAGCAGTGAAACGGCAGGGGGCGCCTATGGCTACACCTTC.

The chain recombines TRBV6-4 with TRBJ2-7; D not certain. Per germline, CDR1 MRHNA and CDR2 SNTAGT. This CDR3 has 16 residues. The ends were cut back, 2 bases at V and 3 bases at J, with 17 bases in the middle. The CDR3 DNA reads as TGTGCCAGCAGTGACAGGTGCGGAGCTAAAGACTACGAGCAGTACGTC. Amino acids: CASSDRCGAKDYEQYV.

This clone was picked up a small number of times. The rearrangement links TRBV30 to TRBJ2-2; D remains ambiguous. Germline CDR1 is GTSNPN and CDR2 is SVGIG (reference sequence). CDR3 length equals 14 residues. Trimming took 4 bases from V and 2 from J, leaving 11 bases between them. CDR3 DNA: TGTGCCTGGACGCAGACACTTAACACCGGGGAGCTGTTTTTT. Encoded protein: CAWTQTLNTGELFF.

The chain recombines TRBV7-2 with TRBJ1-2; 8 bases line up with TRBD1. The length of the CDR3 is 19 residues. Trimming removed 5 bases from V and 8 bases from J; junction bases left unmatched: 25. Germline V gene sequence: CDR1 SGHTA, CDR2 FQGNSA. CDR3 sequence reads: CASSPRPLGQGTIGGGYTF. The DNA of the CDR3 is TGTGCCAGCAGCCCCCGACCCCTTGGACAGGGCACGATCGGGGGCGGCTACACCTTC.

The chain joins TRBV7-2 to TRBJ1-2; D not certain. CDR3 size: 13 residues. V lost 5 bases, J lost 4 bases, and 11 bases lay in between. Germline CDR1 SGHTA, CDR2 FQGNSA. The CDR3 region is CASSPYRVYGYTF. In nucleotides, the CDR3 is TGTGCCAGCAGCCCTTATCGGGTCTATGGCTACACCTTC.

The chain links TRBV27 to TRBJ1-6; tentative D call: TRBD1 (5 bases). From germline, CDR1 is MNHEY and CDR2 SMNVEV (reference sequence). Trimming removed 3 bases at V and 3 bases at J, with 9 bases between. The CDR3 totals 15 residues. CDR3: CASSFGQGYNSPLHF. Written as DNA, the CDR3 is TGTGCCAGCAGTTTTGGGCAGGGCTATAATTCACCCCTCCACTTT.

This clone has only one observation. The CDR3 reads CASSLRNRETEAFF. CDR3 nucleotides: TGTGCCAGCAGCTTAAGGAACAGGGAGACTGAAGCTTTCTTT. This chain joins TRBV7-8 and TRBJ1-1, with D possibly being TRBD1 (6 bases). CDR3 length equals 14 residues. Between the trimmed V and J ends, which lost 2 bases and 5 bases, there was a span of 12 bases. Germline loops: CDR1 SGHVS, CDR2 FQNEAQ. The entire variable domain, with the rest obtained from reference TRBV7-8 and TRBJ1-1, is as follows: GAGVSQSPRYKVAKRGQDVALRCDPISGHVSLFWYQQALGQGPEFLTYFQNEAQLDKSGLPSDRFFAERPEGSVSTLKIQRTQQEDSAVYLCASSLRNRETEAFFGQGTRLTVV.

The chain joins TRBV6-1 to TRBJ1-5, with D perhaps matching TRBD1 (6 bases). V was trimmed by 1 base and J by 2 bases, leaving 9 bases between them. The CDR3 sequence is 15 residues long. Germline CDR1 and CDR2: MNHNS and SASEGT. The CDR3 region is CASSEEGGRNQPQHF. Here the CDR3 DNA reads TGTGCCAGCAGTGAAGAGGGGGGGCGCAATCAGCCCCAGCATTTT.

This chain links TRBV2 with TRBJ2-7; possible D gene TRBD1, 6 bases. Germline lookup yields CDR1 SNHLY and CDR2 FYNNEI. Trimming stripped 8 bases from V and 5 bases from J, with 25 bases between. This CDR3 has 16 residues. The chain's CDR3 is CASEEAPRQVKNEQYV. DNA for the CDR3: TGTGCCAGCGAAGAAGCGCCGCGACAGGTGAAAAACGAGCAGTACGTC.

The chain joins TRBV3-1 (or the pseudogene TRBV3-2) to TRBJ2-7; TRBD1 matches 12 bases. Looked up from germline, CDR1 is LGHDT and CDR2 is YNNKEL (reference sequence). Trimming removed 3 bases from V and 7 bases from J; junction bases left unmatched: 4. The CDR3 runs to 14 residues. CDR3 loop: CASSQGQGAVEQYV. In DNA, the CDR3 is TGTGCCAGCAGCCAGGGACAGGGGGCGGTTGAGCAGTACGTC.

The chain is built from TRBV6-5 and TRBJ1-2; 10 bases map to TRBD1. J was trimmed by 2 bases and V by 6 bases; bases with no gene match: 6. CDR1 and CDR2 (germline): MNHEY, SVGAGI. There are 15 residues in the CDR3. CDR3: CASRLSGQGNYGYTF. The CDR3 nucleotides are TGTGCCAGCAGATTGTCGGGACAGGGGAACTATGGCTACACCTTC.

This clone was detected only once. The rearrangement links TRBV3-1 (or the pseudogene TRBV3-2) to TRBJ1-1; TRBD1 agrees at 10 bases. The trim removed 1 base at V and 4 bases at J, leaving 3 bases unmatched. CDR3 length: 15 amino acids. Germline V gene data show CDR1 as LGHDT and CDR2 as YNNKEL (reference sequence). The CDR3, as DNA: TGTGCCAGCAGCCAAGGGACAGGGGGAGGCACTGAAGCTTTCTTT. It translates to CASSQGTGGGTEAFF.

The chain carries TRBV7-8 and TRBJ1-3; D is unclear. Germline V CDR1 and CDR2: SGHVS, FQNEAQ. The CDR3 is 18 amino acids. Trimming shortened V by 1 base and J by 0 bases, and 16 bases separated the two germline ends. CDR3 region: CASSLVRGSVYSGNTIYF. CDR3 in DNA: TGTGCCAGCAGCTTAGTCCGGGGTAGTGTCTACTCTGGAAACACCATATATTTT.